These 27 T cell receptor beta chains came from one sample sequenced in a study of CD8+CD57+ T cells in acquired aplastic anemia. TCR beta VDJ combinations and CDR3 sequences were profiled from genomic DNA. TCRdb redid the calling of the reads with MiXCR, one entry per CDR3 protein. Of 200,000 or so distinct CDR3 sequences listed, under 70% were seen once; the top ten hold 40% to 55%. What was sequenced was sorted CD4+, CD8+, or CD8+CD57+ T cells (not recorded which) from PBMCs. These receptors all come from a human donor with severe aplastic anemia or a healthy control (not recorded which).

The gene calls are TRBV9 and TRBJ2-2; D remains ambiguous. V was cut by 4 bases and J by 7 bases, with 11 bases left in between. Germline V gene lookup returns CDR1 SGDLS and CDR2 YYNGEE. There are 13 residues in the CDR3. The CDR3 DNA reads as TGTGCCAGCAGCTCCAATTCTCTCGGGGAGCTGTTTTTT. Its translation is CASSSNSLGELFF.

This sequence joins TRBV29-1 and TRBJ2-3; D perhaps matches TRBD2 (5 bases). The CDR3 spans 14 residues. Trimming removed 7 bases at V and 2 bases at J, with 16 bases between. Germline values: CDR1 SQVTM, CDR2 ANQGSEA. The CDR3 DNA follows: TGCAGCGGCTCTGCCGGAGGCCACACAGATACGCAGTATTTT. Translation: CSGSAGGHTDTQYF.

This rearrangement joins TRBV5-1 to TRBJ1-1, with a weak D call TRBD1 (6 bases). The CDR3 runs 13 residues. Between the trimmed V and J ends, which lost 9 bases and 0 bases, there was a span of 12 bases. Germline V gene data show CDR1 as SGHRS and CDR2 as YFSETQ. The CDR3 DNA reads as TGCGCCACCAGGGGAGGCATGAACACTGAAGCTTTCTTT. Translating gives CATRGGMNTEAFF. Variable domain in full (rest from reference TRBV5-1 and TRBJ1-1): KAGVTQTPRYLIKTRGQQVTLSCSPISGHRSVSWYQQTPGQGLQFLFEYFSETQRNKGNFPGRFSGRQFSNSRSEMNVSTLELGDSALYLCATRGGMNTEAFFGQGTRLTVV.

This clonotype turned up a few times. This rearrangement joins TRBV20-1 to TRBJ1-2; 9 nucleotides agree with TRBD1. Germline V gene lookup returns CDR1 DFQATT and CDR2 SNEGSKA (reference sequence). This CDR3 has 13 amino acids. V lost 3 bases, J lost 7 bases, and 6 bases stayed unmatched. Here the CDR3 DNA reads TGCAGTGCTAGGGCTTACAGGGGGCTTGGCTACACCTTC. Translation: CSARAYRGLGYTF.

This clonotype was counted many times. The rearrangement links TRBV7-8 to TRBJ2-3; D assignment may be TRBD1 or TRBD2 (5 bases each). The CDR3 length is 18 residues. The V end was cut by 1 base, the J end by 5 bases, with 22 bases between. Germline-derived CDR1 and CDR2 are SGHVS and FQNEAQ. Here the CDR3 reads CASSLGDPGEIWVDTQYF. Here the CDR3 DNA reads TGTGCCAGCAGCTTAGGGGACCCTGGAGAGATATGGGTAGATACGCAGTATTTT.

The chain recombines TRBV19 with TRBJ2-2, with D perhaps being TRBD1 or TRBD2 (6 bases each). Germline CDR1 and CDR2: LNHDA and SQIVND (reference sequence). The CDR3 covers 15 residues. V lost 5 bases and J lost 2, with 12 bases in between. CDR3 sequence: CASSDGGRNTGELFF. CDR3 bases: TGTGCCAGTAGTGACGGGGGCCGAAACACCGGGGAGCTGTTTTTT. Full variable domain (rest looked up from reference TRBV19 and TRBJ2-2): DGGITQSPKYLFRKEGQNVTLSCEQNLNHDAMYWYRQDPGQGLRLIYYSQIVNDFQKGDIAEGYSVSREKKESFPLTVTSAQKNPTAFYLCASSDGGRNTGELFFGEGSRLTVL.

Notes on this clonotype: A read error may produce the germline difference seen at one junction end. The V gene is TRBV7-2, the J gene TRBJ2-1, with a tentative D call TRBD1 (6 bases). Germline V gene data show CDR1 as SGHTA and CDR2 as FQGNSA. This CDR3 contains 15 residues. The CDR3 loop reads CASGLGQTSYNEQFF. In DNA form, the CDR3 reads TGTGCCAGCGGCTTAGGACAGACCTCCTACAATGAGCAGTTCTTC. Looking up the rest from reference TRBV7-2 and TRBJ2-1 gives the full variable domain: GAGVSQSPSNKVTEKGKDVELRCDPISGHTALYWYRQSLGQGLEFLIYFQGNSAPDKSGLPSDRFSAERTGGSVSTLTIQRTQQEDSAVYLCASGLGQTSYNEQFFGPGTRLTVL.

Only a few counts were recorded for this clonotype. The V call is TRBV3-1, the J call TRBJ2-3; TRBD1 matches at 9 bases. With 4 bases clipped from V and 8 bases from J, the junction kept 13 bases outside the gene matches. Germline V CDR1 and CDR2: LGHDT, YNNKEL (reference sequence). The CDR3 has 16 amino acids. In DNA form, the CDR3 reads TGTGCCAGCAGCCGCTTGGACAGGGGTGATTGGGGTACGCAGTATTTT. This sequence encodes CASSRLDRGDWGTQYF.

The V gene is TRBV19, the J gene TRBJ2-7; D is tentatively TRBD1 or TRBD2 (5 bases each). The V end lost 6 bases, the J end lost 0 bases, and 15 bases lay between the germline ends. The CDR3 spans 15 residues. CDR1 is LNHDA, CDR2 SQIVND, per germline (reference sequence). CDR3 loop: CASSPPAGTSYEQYF. CDR3 bases: TGTGCCAGTAGCCCACCGGCAGGGACCTCCTACGAGCAGTACTTC.

This rearrangement joins TRBV9 to TRBJ2-7; possible D gene TRBD1, 7 bases. This CDR3 has 12 residues. Trimming cost V 1 base and J 6 bases, with 8 bases left between them. Germline V gene sequence: CDR1 SGDLS, CDR2 YYNGEE. CDR3 region: CASSVQGGEQYF. In DNA form, the CDR3 reads TGTGCCAGCAGCGTACAGGGGGGCGAGCAGTACTTC.

This clonotype was found many times. The V and J genes are TRBV6-5 and TRBJ1-1; 7 bases match TRBD1. The CDR3 totals 16 residues. CDR1 is MNHEY, CDR2 SVGAGI, per germline. Trimming at V came to 0 bases and at J to 5 bases, leaving 9 bases not matched to a gene. The CDR3 nucleotides read TGTGCCAGCAGTTACTCGAGGGGGCGTCTGGAAACTGAAGCTTTCTTT. Translation: CASSYSRGRLETEAFF.

Here the CDR3 reads CASSPKERNTEAFF. CDR3 bases: TGTGCCAGCAGCCCAAAAGAGAGGAACACTGAAGCTTTCTTT. The V call is TRBV25-1, the J call TRBJ1-1; D is uncertain. The CDR3 runs to 14 residues. The V end was cut by 6 bases, the J end by 1 base, with 12 bases between. CDR1 and CDR2 (germline): MGHDK, SYGVNS.

This clonotype was recorded a few times. The rearrangement links TRBV7-9 to TRBJ2-7, with TRBD2 as a possible D gene (6 bases). The CDR3 consists of 16 residues. CDR1 and CDR2 (germline): SEHNR, FQNEAQ (reference sequence). V lost 1 base, J lost 0 bases, and 13 bases lay in between. CDR3 sequence (DNA): TGTGCCAGCAGCTTAGGATGGGACTTGCACTCCTACGAGCAGTACTTC. It codes for CASSLGWDLHSYEQYF.

V is TRBV7-2 and J is TRBJ2-1; no definite D call. V gave up 10 bases and J gave up 8 bases, with 18 bases separating them. The germline CDR1 and CDR2 sequences are SGHTA and FQGNSA. The CDR3 is 13 residues long. The CDR3 is CATRLHEIDEQFF. The CDR3 DNA sequence: TGTGCCACTAGACTCCACGAAATCGATGAGCAGTTCTTC.

The rearrangement uses TRBV7-8 and TRBJ2-7; 13 nucleotides agree with TRBD2. With V trimmed by 6 bases and J by 2 bases, 4 bases remained unmatched. Germline V gene data show CDR1 as SGHVS and CDR2 as FQNEAQ. CDR3 length: 15 amino acids. CDR3 nucleotide sequence: TGTGCCAGCAGGCTAGGACTAGCGGGAGCCTACGAGCAGTACTTC. It encodes CASRLGLAGAYEQYF. The variable domain in full, completed from reference TRBV7-8 and TRBJ2-7, reads GAGVSQSPRYKVAKRGQDVALRCDPISGHVSLFWYQQALGQGPEFLTYFQNEAQLDKSGLPSDRFFAERPEGSVSTLKIQRTQQEDSAVYLCASRLGLAGAYEQYFGPGTRLTVT.

The chain uses TRBV15 and TRBJ2-7; D unresolved. CDR3 length: 12 amino acids. The germline V gene encodes CDR1 LNHNV and CDR2 YYDKDF (reference sequence). V was trimmed by 8 bases and J by 5 bases, leaving 13 bases between them. The CDR3 nucleotides are TGTGCCACCGGTAGTACGGGCGACGAGCAGTACTTC. Translated, it gives CATGSTGDEQYF.

This clonotype was seen repeatedly, ten times or more. The chain combines TRBV24-1 with TRBJ2-7, with TRBD1 as a possible D gene (5 bases). Between the trimmed V and J ends, which lost 3 bases and 2 bases, there was a span of 10 bases. Germline V gene sequence: CDR1 KGHDR, CDR2 SFDVKD. CDR3 length equals 14 residues. The CDR3: CATSDPTAAYEQYF. CDR3 sequence (DNA): TGTGCCACCAGTGATCCGACAGCCGCCTACGAGCAGTACTTC.

This sequence joins TRBV7-4 and TRBJ2-3; 7 bases are shared with TRBD2. The germline gives CDR1 SGHVT, CDR2 SQSDAQ. Trimming cost V 8 bases and J 3 bases; bases outside gene matches: 17. This CDR3 spans 17 amino acids. The CDR3 sequence is CASVLRVRLRGTDTQYF. The CDR3 region has the DNA TGTGCCAGCGTCTTGAGGGTCCGGTTGCGGGGGACAGATACGCAGTATTTT.

The chain has TRBV7-2 and TRBJ2-7; 7 bases align to TRBD1. The V gene's germline CDR1 is SGHTA and CDR2 FQGNSA. V was clipped by 6 bases and J by 4 bases; unmatched bases: 12. CDR3 size: 15 residues. The CDR3 region is CASRIPGQPPYEQYF. DNA of the CDR3: TGTGCCAGCAGAATCCCGGGACAGCCTCCGTACGAGCAGTACTTC.

The chain carries TRBV19 and TRBJ1-4; 10 bases map to TRBD1. This CDR3 spans 14 amino acids. V lost 5 bases, J lost 4 bases, and 1 base stayed unmatched. Germline V gene lookup returns CDR1 LNHDA and CDR2 SQIVND (reference sequence). This CDR3 is CASSWTGGNEKLFF. In DNA form, the CDR3 reads TGTGCCAGTAGTTGGACAGGGGGTAATGAAAAACTGTTTTTT.

This clonotype was picked up a small number of times. This rearrangement joins TRBV29-1 to TRBJ1-1; D remains unclear. V lost 5 bases, J lost 1 base, and 11 bases lay in between. Germline values: CDR1 SQVTM, CDR2 ANQGSEA. This CDR3 has 13 amino acids. CDR3 amino acids: CSVLRDQNTEAFF. The CDR3 bases are TGCAGCGTTTTGAGGGATCAGAACACTGAAGCTTTCTTT.

The chain uses TRBV19 and TRBJ2-5; 12 nucleotides match TRBD1. This CDR3 is 16 amino acids long. The ends lost 2 bases at V and 2 bases at J; junction bases unmatched: 3. The germline V gene has CDR1 LNHDA and CDR2 SQIVND (reference sequence). The CDR3 DNA follows: TGTGCCAGTAGTATAAGGGACAGGGGGCCTCAAGAGACCCAGTACTTC. Amino acids: CASSIRDRGPQETQYF.

This chain uses TRBV15 with TRBJ2-1, with 12 bases lining up with TRBD2. Germline lookup yields CDR1 LNHNV and CDR2 YYDKDF (reference sequence). The ends lost 1 base at V and 4 bases at J; junction bases unmatched: 2. The CDR3 sequence is 16 residues long. CDR3 in DNA: TGTGCCACCAGCAGAGCTGGGACTAGCGGGTACAATGAGCAGTTCTTC. This encodes CATSRAGTSGYNEQFF.

This clonotype was seen many times. This chain joins TRBV4-3 and TRBJ1-6; D remains unclear. Trimming pared 0 bases from V and 10 bases from J, leaving 16 bases between. Germline lookup yields CDR1 LGHNA and CDR2 YSLEER. This CDR3 is 16 amino acids long. The CDR3 DNA reads as TGCGCCAGCAGCCAAGAATTCGACGCCGAACTGTCACCCCTCCACTTT. It yields the protein CASSQEFDAELSPLHF.

This clonotype is a singleton in its sample. One end of the junction varies from germline; a read error may be responsible. V gene TRBV4-2 combines with J gene TRBJ2-7, with TRBD2 matching 11 bases. The CDR3 sequence is 15 residues long. Germline V CDR1 and CDR2: LGHNA, YNFKEQ. CDR3 in amino acids: CASSPSGRCSYGQYF. CDR3 coding DNA: TGTGCCAGCAGCCCTAGCGGGAGGTGCTCCTACGGGCAGTACTTC.

This clonotype was recorded once. V and J are TRBV15 and TRBJ2-5, with D unclear. Germline CDR1 reads LNHNV; CDR2 reads YYDKDF (reference sequence). The CDR3 loop spans 17 amino acids. Trimming pared 0 bases from V and 5 bases from J, leaving 19 bases between. The CDR3 nucleotides read TGTGCCACCAGCAGAGATCGGCAGACACCTCTCAGGGAGACCCAGTACTTC. Residues: CATSRDRQTPLRETQYF.

J is TRBJ2-1 and V is TRBV5-1, with 8 nucleotides matching TRBD2. Germline CDR1 SGHRS, CDR2 YFSETQ. The CDR3 extends over 15 amino acids. V trimming: 0 bases; J trimming: 1 base; junction bases outside the gene matches: 0. Here the CDR3 reads CASSLVAGSYNEQFF. The CDR3 DNA follows: TGCGCCAGCAGCTTGGTAGCGGGGTCCTACAATGAGCAGTTCTTC. The full variable domain, with the rest looked up from reference TRBV5-1 and TRBJ2-1, is KAGVTQTPRYLIKTRGQQVTLSCSPISGHRSVSWYQQTPGQGLQFLFEYFSETQRNKGNFPGRFSGRQFSNSRSEMNVSTLELGDSALYLCASSLVAGSYNEQFFGPGTRLTVL.